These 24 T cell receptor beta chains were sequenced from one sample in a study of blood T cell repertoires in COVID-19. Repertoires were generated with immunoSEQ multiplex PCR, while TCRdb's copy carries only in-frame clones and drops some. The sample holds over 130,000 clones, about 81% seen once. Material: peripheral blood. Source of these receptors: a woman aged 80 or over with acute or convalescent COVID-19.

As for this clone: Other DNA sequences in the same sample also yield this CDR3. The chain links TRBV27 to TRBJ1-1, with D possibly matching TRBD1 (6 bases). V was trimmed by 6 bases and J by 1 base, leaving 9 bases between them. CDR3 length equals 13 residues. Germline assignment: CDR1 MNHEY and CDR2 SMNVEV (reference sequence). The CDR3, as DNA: TGTGCCAGCAGGCGGACAGAGAACACTGAAGCTTTCTTT. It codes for CASRRTENTEAFF.

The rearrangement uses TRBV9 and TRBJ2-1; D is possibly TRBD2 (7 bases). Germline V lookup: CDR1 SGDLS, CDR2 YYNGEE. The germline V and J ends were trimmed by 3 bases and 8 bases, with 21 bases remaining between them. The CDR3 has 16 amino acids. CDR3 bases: TGTGCCAGCAGCGCCCGAGGGGGGGGCGCTGGGGATGAGCAGTTCTTC. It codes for CASSARGGGAGDEQFF.

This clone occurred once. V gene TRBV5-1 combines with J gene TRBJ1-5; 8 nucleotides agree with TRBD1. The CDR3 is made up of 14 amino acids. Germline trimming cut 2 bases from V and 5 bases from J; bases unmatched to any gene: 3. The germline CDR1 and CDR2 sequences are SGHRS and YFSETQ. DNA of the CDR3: TGCGCCAGCAGCTTACAGGGGGGGGATCAGCCCCAGCATTTT. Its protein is CASSLQGGDQPQHF. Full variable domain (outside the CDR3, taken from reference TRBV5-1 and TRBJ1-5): KAGVTQTPRYLIKTRGQQVTLSCSPISGHRSVSWYQQTPGQGLQFLFEYFSETQRNKGNFPGRFSGRQFSNSRSEMNVSTLELGDSALYLCASSLQGGDQPQHFGDGTRLSIL.

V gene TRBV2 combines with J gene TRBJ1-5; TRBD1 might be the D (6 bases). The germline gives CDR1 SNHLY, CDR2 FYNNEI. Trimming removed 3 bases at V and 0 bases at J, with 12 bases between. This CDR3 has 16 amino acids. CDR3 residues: CASSDPGDYSNQPQHF. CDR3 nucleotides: TGTGCCAGCAGTGATCCAGGGGACTATAGCAATCAGCCCCAGCATTTT.

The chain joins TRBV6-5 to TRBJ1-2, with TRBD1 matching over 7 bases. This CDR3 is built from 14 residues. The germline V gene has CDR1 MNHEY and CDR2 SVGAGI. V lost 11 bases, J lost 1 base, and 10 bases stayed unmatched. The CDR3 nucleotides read TGTGCCGCAGACGAGCAGGGGGGTAACTATGGCTACACCTTC. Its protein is CAADEQGGNYGYTF.

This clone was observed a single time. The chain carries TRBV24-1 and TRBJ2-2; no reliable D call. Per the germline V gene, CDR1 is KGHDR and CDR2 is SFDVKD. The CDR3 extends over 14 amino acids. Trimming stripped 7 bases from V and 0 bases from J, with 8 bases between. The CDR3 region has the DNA TGTGCCACCAGCCAAAACTCGAACACCGGGGAGCTGTTTTTT. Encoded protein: CATSQNSNTGELFF.

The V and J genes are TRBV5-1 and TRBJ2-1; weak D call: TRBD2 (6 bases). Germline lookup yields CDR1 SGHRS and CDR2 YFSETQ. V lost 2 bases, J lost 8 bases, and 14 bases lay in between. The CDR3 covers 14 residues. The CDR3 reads CASSFQGGIHEQFF. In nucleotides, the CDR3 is TGCGCCAGCAGCTTTCAGGGCGGGATACATGAGCAGTTCTTC.

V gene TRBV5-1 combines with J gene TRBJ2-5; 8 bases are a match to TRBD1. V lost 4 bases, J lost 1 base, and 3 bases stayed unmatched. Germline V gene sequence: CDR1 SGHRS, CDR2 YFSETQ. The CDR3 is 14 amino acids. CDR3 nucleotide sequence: TGCGCCAGCAGCCCCAGGGGGCTCCAAGAGACCCAGTACTTC. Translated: CASSPRGLQETQYF.

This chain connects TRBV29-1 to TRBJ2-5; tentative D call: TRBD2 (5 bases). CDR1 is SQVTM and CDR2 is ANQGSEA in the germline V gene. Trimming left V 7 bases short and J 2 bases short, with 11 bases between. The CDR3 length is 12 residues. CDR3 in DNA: TGCAGCGGGACTGGGCTACAAGAGACCCAGTACTTC. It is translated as CSGTGLQETQYF. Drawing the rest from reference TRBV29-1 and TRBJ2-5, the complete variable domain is SAVISQKPSRDICQRGTSLTIQCQVDSQVTMMFWYRQQPGQSLTLIATANQGSEATYESGFVIDKFPISRPNLTFSTLTVSNMSPEDSSIYLCSGTGLQETQYFGPGTRLLVL.

The CDR3, as DNA: TGTGCCAGCAGCTCGGGGACCCGGGAGGTTACGCAGTATTTT. This codes for CASSSGTREVTQYF. The V gene is TRBV7-6, the J gene TRBJ2-3; 7 bases line up with TRBD2. The CDR3 is made up of 14 amino acids. CDR1 is SGHVS and CDR2 is FNYEAQ in the germline V gene. The trim removed 4 bases at V and 8 bases at J, leaving 9 bases unmatched.

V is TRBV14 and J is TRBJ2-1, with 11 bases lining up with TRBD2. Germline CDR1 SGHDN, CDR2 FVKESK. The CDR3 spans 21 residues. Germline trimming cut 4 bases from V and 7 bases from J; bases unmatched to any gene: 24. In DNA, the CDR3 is TGTGCCAGCAGCCCGATAAAGACAAACACTGTACTAGCGGGAGAAAGGAATGAGCAGTTCTTC. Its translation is CASSPIKTNTVLAGERNEQFF.

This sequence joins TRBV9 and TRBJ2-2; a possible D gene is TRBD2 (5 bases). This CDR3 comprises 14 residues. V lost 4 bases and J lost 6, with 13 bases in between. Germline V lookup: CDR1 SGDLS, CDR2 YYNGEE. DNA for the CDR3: TGTGCCAGCAGCTCCTGGACTGACCCCGGGGAGCTGTTTTTT. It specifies CASSSWTDPGELFF.

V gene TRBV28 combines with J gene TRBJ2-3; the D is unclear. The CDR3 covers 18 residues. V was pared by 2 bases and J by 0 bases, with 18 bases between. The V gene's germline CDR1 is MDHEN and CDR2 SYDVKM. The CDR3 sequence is CASSLGISAFLSTDTQYF. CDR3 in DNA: TGTGCCAGCAGTTTAGGTATCAGCGCTTTTCTCAGCACAGATACGCAGTATTTT.

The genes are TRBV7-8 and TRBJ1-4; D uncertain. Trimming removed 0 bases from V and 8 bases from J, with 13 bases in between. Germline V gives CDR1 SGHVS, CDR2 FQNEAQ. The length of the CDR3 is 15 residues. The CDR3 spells CASSLAGLAREKLFF. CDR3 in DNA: TGTGCCAGCAGCTTAGCGGGCCTAGCGCGGGAAAAACTGTTTTTT.

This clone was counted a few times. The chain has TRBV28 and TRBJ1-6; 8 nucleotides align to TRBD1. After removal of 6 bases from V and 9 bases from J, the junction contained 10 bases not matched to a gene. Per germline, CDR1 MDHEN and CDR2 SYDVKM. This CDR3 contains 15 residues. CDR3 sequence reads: CASRGAGGYGSPLHF. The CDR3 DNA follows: TGTGCCAGCAGGGGGGCAGGGGGCTATGGTTCACCCCTCCACTTT.

The CDR3 sequence is CASRPGTSGSRETQYF. The CDR3 DNA reads TGTGCCAGCAGGCCTGGGACTAGCGGGAGTAGGGAGACCCAGTACTTC. The chain uses TRBV7-6 and TRBJ2-5, with 14 bases lining up with TRBD2. This CDR3 is built from 16 residues. The V gene's germline CDR1 is SGHVS and CDR2 FNYEAQ. With 6 bases clipped from V and 5 bases from J, the junction kept 8 bases outside the gene matches. The variable domain in full, with the rest retrieved from reference TRBV7-6 and TRBJ2-5, is GAGVSQSPRYKVTKRGQDVALRCDPISGHVSLYWYRQALGQGPEFLTYFNYEAQQDKSGLPNDRFSAERPEGSISTLTIQRTEQRDSAMYRCASRPGTSGSRETQYFGPGTRLLVL.

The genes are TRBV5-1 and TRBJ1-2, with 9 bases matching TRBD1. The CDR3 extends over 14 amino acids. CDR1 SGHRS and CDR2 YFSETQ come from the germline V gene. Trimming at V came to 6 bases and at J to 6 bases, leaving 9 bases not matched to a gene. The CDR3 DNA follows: TGCGCCAGCAACGAACCGGGACAGGGCCATGGCTACACCTTC. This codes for CASNEPGQGHGYTF.

CDR3: CASRVEDGPQHF. As DNA, the CDR3 is TGCGCCAGCAGGGTTGAGGATGGGCCCCAGCATTTT. This chain connects TRBV5-1 to TRBJ1-5; D is unclear. Germline V gene sequence: CDR1 SGHRS, CDR2 YFSETQ. V shed 5 bases and J shed 9 bases, with 12 bases lying between them. This CDR3 is 12 amino acids long. The variable domain in full, completed from reference TRBV5-1 and TRBJ1-5, reads KAGVTQTPRYLIKTRGQQVTLSCSPISGHRSVSWYQQTPGQGLQFLFEYFSETQRNKGNFPGRFSGRQFSNSRSEMNVSTLELGDSALYLCASRVEDGPQHFGDGTRLSIL.

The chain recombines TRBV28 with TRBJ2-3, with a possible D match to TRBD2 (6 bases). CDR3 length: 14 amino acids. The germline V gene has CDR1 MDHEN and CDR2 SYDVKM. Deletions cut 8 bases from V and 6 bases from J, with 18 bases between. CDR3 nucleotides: TGTGCCAGCTCCGCCCAGGGTCGGGGGGATACGCAGTATTTT. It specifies CASSAQGRGDTQYF.

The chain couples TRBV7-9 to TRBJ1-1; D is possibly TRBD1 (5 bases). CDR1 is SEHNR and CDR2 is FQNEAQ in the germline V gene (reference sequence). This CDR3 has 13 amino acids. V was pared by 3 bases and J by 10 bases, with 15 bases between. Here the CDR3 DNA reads TGTGCCAGCAGCTTCACGTCCACGGGGGGAGCTTTCTTT. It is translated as CASSFTSTGGAFF.

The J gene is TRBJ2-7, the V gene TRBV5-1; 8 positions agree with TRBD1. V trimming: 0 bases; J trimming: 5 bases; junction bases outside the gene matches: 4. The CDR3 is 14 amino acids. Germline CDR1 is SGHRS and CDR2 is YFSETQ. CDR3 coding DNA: TGCGCCAGCAGCTTGGCTGGGACAGGCGACGAGCAGTACTTC. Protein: CASSLAGTGDEQYF.

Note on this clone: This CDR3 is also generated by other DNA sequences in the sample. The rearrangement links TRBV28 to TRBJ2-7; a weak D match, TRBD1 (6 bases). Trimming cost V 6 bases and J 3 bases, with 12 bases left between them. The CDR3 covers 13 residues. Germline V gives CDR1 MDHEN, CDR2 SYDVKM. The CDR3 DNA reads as TGTGCCAGCAGCCTTACAGGGAGCTACGAGCAGTACTTC. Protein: CASSLTGSYEQYF.

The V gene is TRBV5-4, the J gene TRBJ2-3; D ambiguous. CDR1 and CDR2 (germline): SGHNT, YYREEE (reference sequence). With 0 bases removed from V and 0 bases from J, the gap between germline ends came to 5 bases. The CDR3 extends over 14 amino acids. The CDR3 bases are TGTGCCAGCAGCTTGGAAACTAGCACAGATACGCAGTATTTT. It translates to CASSLETSTDTQYF. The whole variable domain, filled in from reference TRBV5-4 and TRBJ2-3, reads ETGVTQSPTHLIKTRGQQVTLRCSSQSGHNTVSWYQQALGQGPQFIFQYYREEENGRGNFPPRFSGLQFPNYSSELNVNALELDDSALYLCASSLETSTDTQYFGPGTRLTVL.

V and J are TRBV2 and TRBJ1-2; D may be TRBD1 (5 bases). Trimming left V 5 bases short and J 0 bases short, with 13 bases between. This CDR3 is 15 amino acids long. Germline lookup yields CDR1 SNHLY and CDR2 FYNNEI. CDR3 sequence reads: CASSLRQNTNYGYTF. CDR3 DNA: TGTGCCAGCAGTCTCCGACAGAATACTAACTATGGCTACACCTTC.